Listed here are 27 T cell receptor beta chains from one sample, sequenced in a study of shared clonotypes between healthy human individuals. Produced via immunoSEQ multiplex PCR; TCRdb's table is partial and in-frame only. The sample consists of more than 1 million clones, around 78% of them appearing once. Sample: memory CD4+ T cells from PBMCs. Subset indicated: CD45RA-negative fraction. The receptors were gathered from a man younger than 30 in good health. Some clones in this sample may be carry-over from other donors' samples.

The chain has TRBV9 and TRBJ1-1, with unresolved D. CDR3 length: 15 residues. CDR1 and CDR2 (germline): SGDLS, YYNGEE. Trimming left V 4 bases short and J 0 bases short, with 13 bases between. The CDR3 nucleotides are TGTGCCAGCAGCAAAACCCCGGATTTGAACACTGAAGCTTTCTTT. Protein product: CASSKTPDLNTEAFF.

This chain connects TRBV5-6 to TRBJ2-3; D possibly corresponds to TRBD2 (6 bases). From germline, CDR1 is SGHDT and CDR2 YYEEEE. This CDR3 comprises 11 residues. Trimming pared 6 bases from V and 8 bases from J, leaving 10 bases between. The CDR3 DNA reads TGTGCCAGCACCACCGGGGGTACGCAGTATTTT. Its translation is CASTTGGTQYF.

The rearrangement joins TRBV6-5 to TRBJ2-6; weak D call: TRBD2 (6 bases). The V gene's germline CDR1 is MNHEY and CDR2 SVGAGI. The germline V and J ends were trimmed by 5 bases and 3 bases, with 11 bases remaining between them. The CDR3 is made up of 15 amino acids. In DNA form, the CDR3 reads TGTGCCAGCAGTCGGCAGGGAGGTGGGGCCAACGTCCTGACTTTC. Translated, it gives CASSRQGGGANVLTF.

The chain joins TRBV30 to TRBJ1-5; D ambiguous. V was clipped by 1 base and J by 0 bases, with 7 bases between them. Germline loops: CDR1 GTSNPN, CDR2 SVGIG (reference sequence). There are 14 residues in the CDR3. CDR3 in amino acids: CAWSDTSSNQPQHF. In DNA, the CDR3 is TGTGCCTGGAGTGATACTTCTAGCAATCAGCCCCAGCATTTT. Variable domain in full (rest from reference TRBV30 and TRBJ1-5): SQTIHQWPATLVQPVGSPLSLECTVEGTSNPNLYWYRQAAGRGLQLLFYSVGIGQISSEVPQNLSASRPQDRQFILSSKKLLLSDSGFYLCAWSDTSSNQPQHFGDGTRLSIL.

The gene calls are TRBV5-1 and TRBJ2-3, with D maybe TRBD2 (5 bases). The CDR3 length is 15 residues. CDR1 and CDR2 from the germline V gene are SGHRS and YFSETQ. Trimming pared 4 bases from V and 6 bases from J, leaving 18 bases between. The CDR3 coding sequence is TGCGCCAGCAGCCCGGAGACTAACTTCTGGGATACGCAGTATTTT. Residues: CASSPETNFWDTQYF. Supplemented by reference TRBV5-1 and TRBJ2-3, the full variable domain reads KAGVTQTPRYLIKTRGQQVTLSCSPISGHRSVSWYQQTPGQGLQFLFEYFSETQRNKGNFPGRFSGRQFSNSRSEMNVSTLELGDSALYLCASSPETNFWDTQYFGPGTRLTVL.

The CDR3 DNA reads as TGCGCCAGCAGCCCGGGACAGGGAGCTGGGGCCAACGTCCTGACTTTC. Translated, it gives CASSPGQGAGANVLTF. The chain is built from TRBV4-1 and TRBJ2-6, with 9 bases fitting TRBD1. V trimming: 4 bases; J trimming: 2 bases; junction bases outside the gene matches: 3. Per germline, CDR1 MGHRA and CDR2 YSYEKL. There are 16 residues in the CDR3.

V usage is TRBV10-3 and J usage is TRBJ1-2; tentatively, D is TRBD1 (5 bases). The V end lost 0 bases, the J end lost 6 bases, and 17 bases lay between the germline ends. The CDR3 is made up of 16 amino acids. CDR1 is ENHRY and CDR2 is SYGVKD in the germline V gene. The CDR3 here is CAISESEGLGYHGYTF. CDR3 DNA: TGTGCCATCAGTGAGTCTGAGGGGCTGGGCTATCATGGCTACACCTTC.

In its sample, this clone was seen a few times. This chain links TRBV18 with TRBJ1-4, with unresolved D. CDR3 length: 16 residues. V lost 2 bases, J lost 0 bases, and 10 bases lay in between. The germline V gene has CDR1 KGHSH and CDR2 LQKENI. CDR3 region: CASSPFTATTNEKLFF. CDR3 DNA sequence: TGTGCCAGCTCACCATTTACCGCTACAACTAATGAAAAACTGTTTTTT.

This clone was detected only a few times. This sequence joins TRBV5-4 and TRBJ1-1, with D possibly TRBD1 on 5 matching bases. Germline V gives CDR1 SGHNT, CDR2 YYREEE (reference sequence). The CDR3 loop spans 15 amino acids. V was clipped by 1 base and J by 5 bases, with 15 bases between them. The CDR3 DNA follows: TGTGCCAGCAGCTTGTTCTTGAGGGGAGGGACTGAAGCTTTCTTT. This sequence encodes CASSLFLRGGTEAFF.

The sample holds one count of this clone. This specimen includes other DNA sequences encoding the same CDR3. The chain carries TRBV7-2 and TRBJ2-5; 7 positions agree with TRBD1. V was clipped by 5 bases and J by 5 bases; unmatched bases: 5. Germline CDR1 reads SGHTA; CDR2 reads FQGNSA. CDR3 length: 13 amino acids. The CDR3 is CASSLRQGETQYF. The CDR3 region has the DNA TGTGCCAGCAGCCTGCGACAGGGTGAGACCCAGTACTTC.

This clone was seen a few times. The V gene is TRBV4-1, the J gene TRBJ2-5; 10 bases are a match to TRBD2. Germline CDR1 MGHRA, CDR2 YSYEKL. The CDR3 runs 17 residues. V shed 0 bases, J shed 2 bases, and the junction held 6 bases outside the gene matches. The CDR3 loop is CASSQDALAGTQETQYF. The CDR3 DNA is TGCGCCAGCAGCCAAGATGCACTAGCGGGAACTCAAGAGACCCAGTACTTC.

As regards this clone: Distinct nucleotide sequences in the sample also encode this CDR3. The chain recombines TRBV18 with TRBJ2-3, with D unclear. The CDR3 has 11 residues. Trimming took 3 bases from V and 3 from J, leaving 1 base between them. CDR1 KGHSH and CDR2 LQKENI come from the germline V gene. The CDR3 loop reads CASSPTDTQYF. CDR3 nucleotide sequence: TGTGCCAGCTCACCGACAGATACGCAGTATTTT.

As concerns this clone: Because the CDR3 is missing its conserved closing phenylalanine or tryptophan, this is likely a read error. The J gene is TRBJ2-7, the V gene TRBV6-5; D gene unclear. Germline CDR1 reads MNHEY; CDR2 reads SVGAGI. The CDR3 spans 14 residues. The ends were cut back, 10 bases at V and 0 bases at J, with 16 bases in the middle. CDR3 DNA: TGTGCCACCATGCACGACCCAAGCTCCTACGAGCAGTACCTC. Translated, it gives CATMHDPSSYEQYL.

The chain has TRBV4-3 and TRBJ1-1; D perhaps matches TRBD1 (6 bases). Germline lookup yields CDR1 LGHNA and CDR2 YSLEER. V lost 0 bases, J lost 4 bases, and 12 bases lay in between. The CDR3 is 15 residues long. The CDR3 loop reads CASSQDHGGPTEAFF. CDR3 sequence (DNA): TGCGCCAGCAGCCAAGATCACGGGGGGCCCACTGAAGCTTTCTTT.

V and J are TRBV27 and TRBJ1-1, with unresolved D. CDR1 and CDR2 from the germline V gene are MNHEY and SMNVEV (reference sequence). Trimming removed 6 bases at V and 8 bases at J, with 13 bases between. The CDR3 loop spans 12 amino acids. The CDR3: CASSPALGEAFF. CDR3 bases: TGTGCCAGCAGCCCCGCCCTGGGCGAAGCTTTCTTT.

J is TRBJ1-2 and V is TRBV27, with unresolved D. CDR1 is MNHEY, CDR2 SMNVEV, per germline (reference sequence). The CDR3 length is 13 residues. Trimming shortened V by 5 bases and J by 7 bases, and 14 bases separated the two germline ends. The CDR3: CASSPPTPPGYTF. DNA for the CDR3: TGTGCCAGCAGTCCTCCGACACCGCCTGGCTACACCTTC.

This clone was counted a few times. The V gene is TRBV30, the J gene TRBJ1-2, with a tentative D call TRBD1 (6 bases). Germline V lookup: CDR1 GTSNPN, CDR2 SVGIG (reference sequence). The CDR3 covers 13 residues. Here the CDR3 reads CVGAGDFNYGYTF. The DNA for the CDR3 is TGTGTCGGAGCAGGGGATTTTAACTATGGCTACACCTTC.

The chain carries TRBV6-1 and TRBJ2-2, with D perhaps being TRBD1 or TRBD2 (5 bases each). The CDR3 sequence is 15 residues long. The germline V and J ends were trimmed by 10 bases and 4 bases, with 19 bases remaining between them. CDR1 is MNHNS, CDR2 SASEGT, per germline. The CDR3 bases are TGTGCCACCATCGAACGTCGGGGCCCCACCGGGGAGCTGTTTTTT. As protein: CATIERRGPTGELFF.

The CDR3 DNA is TGTGCCAGCTCACCCCCCGGCAGCGCAGACAATGAGCAGTTCTTC. This translates into CASSPPGSADNEQFF. The gene calls are TRBV18 and TRBJ2-1; D gene ambiguous. Per the germline V gene, CDR1 is KGHSH and CDR2 is LQKENI. The V and J ends lost 3 bases and 5 bases respectively, with 14 bases between them. The CDR3 spans 15 residues.

This clone has more than one count but fewer than ten. The chain links TRBV19 to TRBJ2-1, with 7 bases identical to TRBD1. CDR1 is LNHDA and CDR2 is SQIVND in the germline V gene (reference sequence). Trimming cost V 3 bases and J 3 bases; bases outside gene matches: 2. The CDR3 has 14 residues. DNA for the CDR3: TGTGCCAGTAGTATGGACAGGCTCTACAATGAGCAGTTCTTC. Translated, it gives CASSMDRLYNEQFF.

The chain couples TRBV6-5 to TRBJ1-2; maybe TRBD1 (5 bases). The CDR3 spans 13 residues. Germline-derived CDR1 and CDR2 are MNHEY and SVGAGI. Trimming removed 4 bases from V and 4 bases from J, with 10 bases in between. CDR3 sequence: CASSWGRGYGYTF. The CDR3 region has the DNA TGTGCCAGCAGTTGGGGTAGGGGCTATGGCTACACCTTC.

A word on this clone: Other DNA variants within this sample encode the same CDR3. DNA for the CDR3: TGTGCCAGCAGCTTAGGGACATCGAATTCACCCCTCCACTTT. Its translation: CASSLGTSNSPLHF. The chain combines TRBV7-3 with TRBJ1-6, with D possibly matching TRBD1 (6 bases). Trimming left V 2 bases short and J 7 bases short, with 9 bases between. CDR3 length equals 14 residues. CDR1 and CDR2 from the germline V gene are SGHTA and FQGTGA.

The rearrangement uses TRBV18 and TRBJ1-1; 11 bases are a match to TRBD1. With V trimmed by 6 bases and J by 3 bases, 3 bases remained unmatched. The germline V gene encodes CDR1 KGHSH and CDR2 LQKENI. This CDR3 is built from 14 residues. CDR3 coding DNA: TGTGCCAGCTCGGGGGACAGGGGGGACACTGAAGCTTTCTTT. This sequence encodes CASSGDRGDTEAFF.

Details on this clone: A read error is possible here, since a much larger clone lies one base away. This sample also contains other DNA sequences that code for the same CDR3. The chain uses TRBV7-8 and TRBJ1-2; D is unresolved. The CDR3 contains 12 residues. Trimming left V 3 bases short and J 0 bases short, with 2 bases between. CDR1 SGHVS and CDR2 FQNEAQ come from the germline V gene. CDR3 region: CASSFSNYGYTF. CDR3 DNA: TGTGCCAGCAGCTTCTCTAACTATGGCTACACCTTC.

This clone was counted only a few times. This sequence joins TRBV30 and TRBJ1-5, with TRBD1 as a possible D gene (6 bases). Trimming took off 4 bases at V and 7 bases at J, with 11 bases between the two ends. CDR3 size: 12 residues. Per germline, CDR1 GTSNPN and CDR2 SVGIG (reference sequence). The CDR3 DNA is TGTGCCTGGACAGGGGAGAGGCAGCCCCAGCATTTT. Amino acid sequence: CAWTGERQPQHF. Combining the CDR3 with reference TRBV30 and TRBJ1-5 gives the whole variable domain SQTIHQWPATLVQPVGSPLSLECTVEGTSNPNLYWYRQAAGRGLQLLFYSVGIGQISSEVPQNLSASRPQDRQFILSSKKLLLSDSGFYLCAWTGERQPQHFGDGTRLSIL.

The rearrangement joins TRBV7-2 to TRBJ2-3; 16 positions agree with TRBD2. CDR1 and CDR2 from the germline V gene are SGHTA and FQGNSA. CDR3 size: 17 residues. V dropped 0 bases and J dropped 5; count of bases not matched to a gene: 2. CDR3 protein: CASSLAGLAGGKDTQYF. The CDR3 DNA reads as TGTGCCAGCAGCTTAGCGGGACTAGCGGGAGGGAAAGATACGCAGTATTTT.

The chain recombines TRBV10-3 with TRBJ2-1, with D possibly called TRBD1 or TRBD2 (6 bases each). This CDR3 spans 15 amino acids. The V gene lost 6 bases and the J gene lost 0 bases, with 12 bases spanning the gap. Looked up from germline, CDR1 is ENHRY and CDR2 is SYGVKD. The CDR3 DNA is TGTGCCATCAGGAGGGGGGAGAGCTCCTACAATGAGCAGTTCTTC. Its translation: CAIRRGESSYNEQFF.